This TCR beta chain came from a study of human T cells and chemical hapten exposure. Study summary: How much TCR each sample yielded varied, mostly because pooled library volumes differed slightly.

In the case of this clonotype: Its antigen is undetermined.

The library tagged each cDNA molecule with unique molecular identifiers. TCRdb processed the RACE reads anew with MiXCR; each CDR3 protein has one entry. The profile shows some 89,000 distinct CDR3 sequences, roughly 10% of them singletons. Overall study findings and caveats: While controls formed fewer of them, expanded TCRs formed significantly more large CDR3 similarity clusters.

CDR1 SGHDN and CDR2 FVKESK come from the germline V gene. V was pared by 3 bases and J by 4 bases, with 9 bases of the junction left unmatched. This CDR3 has 17 residues. Sample time point: patch test 2, 6 weeks after DPC sensitization. Treatment described: therapeutic diphenylcyclopropenone sensitization with weekly scalp DPC. The TCR originated in a woman in her 30s with alopecia areata. Some clones in this sample may be carry-over from other donors' samples. This material consisted of whole blood, taken in connection with sensitization to the hapten diphenylcyclopropenone (DPC). The chain recombines TRBV14 with TRBJ2-5; 12 positions match TRBD2. CDR3 region: CASSQGGGLAGLETQYF. For the CDR3, the DNA is TGTGCCAGCAGCCAGGGAGGAGGACTAGCGGGGTTAGAGACCCAGTACTTC.